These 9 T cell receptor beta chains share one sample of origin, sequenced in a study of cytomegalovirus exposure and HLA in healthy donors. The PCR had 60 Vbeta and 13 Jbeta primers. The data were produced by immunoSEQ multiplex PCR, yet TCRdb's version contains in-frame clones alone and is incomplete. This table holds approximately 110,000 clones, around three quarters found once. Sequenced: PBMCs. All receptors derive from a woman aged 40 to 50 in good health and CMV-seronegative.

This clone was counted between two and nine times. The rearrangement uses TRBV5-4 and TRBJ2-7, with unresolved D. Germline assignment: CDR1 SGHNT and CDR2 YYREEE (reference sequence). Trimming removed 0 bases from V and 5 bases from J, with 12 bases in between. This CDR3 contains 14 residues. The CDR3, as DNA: TGTGCCAGCAGCTTGGGCCCAACTAAACACGAGCAGTACTTC. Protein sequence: CASSLGPTKHEQYF.

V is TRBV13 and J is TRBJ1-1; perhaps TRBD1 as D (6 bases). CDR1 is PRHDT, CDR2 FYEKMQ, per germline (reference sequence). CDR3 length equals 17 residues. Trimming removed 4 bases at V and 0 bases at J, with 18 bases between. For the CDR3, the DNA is TGTGCCAGCAGCTCGACCAAACAGGGAAATCTGAACACTGAAGCTTTCTTT. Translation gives CASSSTKQGNLNTEAFF.

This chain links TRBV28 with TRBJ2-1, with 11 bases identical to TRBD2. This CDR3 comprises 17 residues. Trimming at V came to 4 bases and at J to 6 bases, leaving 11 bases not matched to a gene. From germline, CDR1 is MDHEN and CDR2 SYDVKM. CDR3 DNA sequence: TGTGCCAGCAGTTCTCCCTCCCATACTAGCGGGGGCAATGAGCAGTTCTTC. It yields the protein CASSSPSHTSGGNEQFF. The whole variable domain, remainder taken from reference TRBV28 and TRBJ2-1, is DVKVTQSSRYLVKRTGEKVFLECVQDMDHENMFWYRQDPGLGLRLIYFSYDVKMKEKGDIPEGYSVSREKKERFSLILESASTNQTSMYLCASSSPSHTSGGNEQFFGPGTRLTVL.

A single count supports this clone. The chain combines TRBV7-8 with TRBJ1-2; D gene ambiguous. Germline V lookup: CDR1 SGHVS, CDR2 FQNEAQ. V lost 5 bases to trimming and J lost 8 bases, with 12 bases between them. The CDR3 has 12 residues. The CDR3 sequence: CASSATNSGYTF. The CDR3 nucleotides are TGTGCCAGCAGCGCAACCAACAGCGGCTACACCTTC.

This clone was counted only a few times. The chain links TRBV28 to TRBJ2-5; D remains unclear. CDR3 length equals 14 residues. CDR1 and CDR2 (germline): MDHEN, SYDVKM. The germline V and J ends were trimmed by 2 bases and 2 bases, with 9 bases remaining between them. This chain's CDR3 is CASSLGFPQETQYF. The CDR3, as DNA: TGTGCCAGCAGTTTAGGCTTTCCTCAAGAGACCCAGTACTTC.

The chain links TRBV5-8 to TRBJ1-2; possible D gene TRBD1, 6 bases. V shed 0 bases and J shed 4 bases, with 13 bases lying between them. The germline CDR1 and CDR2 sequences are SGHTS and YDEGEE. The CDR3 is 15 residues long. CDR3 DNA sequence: TGTGCCAGCAGCTTGGGGCTCGTGGGGGCCTATGGCTACACCTTC. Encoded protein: CASSLGLVGAYGYTF.

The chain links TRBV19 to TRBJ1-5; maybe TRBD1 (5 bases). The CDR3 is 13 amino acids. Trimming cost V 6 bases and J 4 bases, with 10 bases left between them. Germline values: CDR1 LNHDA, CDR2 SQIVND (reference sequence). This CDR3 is CASSPGYNQPQHF. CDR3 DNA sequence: TGTGCCAGTAGCCCAGGGTATAATCAGCCCCAGCATTTT.

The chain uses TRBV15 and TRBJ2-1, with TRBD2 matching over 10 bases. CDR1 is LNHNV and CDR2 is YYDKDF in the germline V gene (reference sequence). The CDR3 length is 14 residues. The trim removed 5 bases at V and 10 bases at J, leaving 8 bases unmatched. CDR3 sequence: CATSRGGSGREQFF. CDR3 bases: TGTGCCACCAGCCGAGGGGGTAGCGGGAGGGAGCAGTTCTTC.

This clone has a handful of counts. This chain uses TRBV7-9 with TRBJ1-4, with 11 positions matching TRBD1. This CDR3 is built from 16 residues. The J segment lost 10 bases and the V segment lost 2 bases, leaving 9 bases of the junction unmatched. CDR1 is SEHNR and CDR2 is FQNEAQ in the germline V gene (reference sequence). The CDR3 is CASSLPSGQGARKLFF. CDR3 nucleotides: TGTGCCAGCAGCTTACCCTCCGGACAGGGGGCTAGAAAACTGTTTTTT.